The present T cell receptor beta chain was sequenced within a study of cytomegalovirus exposure and HLA in healthy donors. For this clone: Its specificity is unknown.

TCRdb's table, derived via immunoSEQ multiplex PCR, lists solely in-frame clones and lacks some. This repertoire shows approximately 180,000 clones, roughly nine tenths found once; its top ten account for roughly 3%. V gave up 3 bases and J gave up 5 bases; unmatched junction bases: 7. The CDR3 runs 15 residues. Germline V CDR1 and CDR2: SNHLY, FYNNEI. Study-level points and caveats: A later analysis found first-cohort TCR clusters tended to co-occur in the 130 or so validation repertoires. Some 150 TCR beta chains were listed as cytomegalovirus-associated.

V gene TRBV2 combines with J gene TRBJ2-5, with 9 bases that match TRBD2. The source material was PBMCs. The sequence came from a man between 18 and 35 years old in good health and CMV-seropositive. The CDR3 coding sequence is TGTGCCAGCAGTGATAGCGGGGGCTTACAGGAGACCCAGTACTTC. This codes for CASSDSGGLQETQYF.